The text below deals with one T cell receptor beta chain. The antigen remains undetermined. TCRdb's table, derived via immunoSEQ multiplex PCR, lists solely in-frame clones and lacks some. The profile shows 29,000 or so clones, about 70% of them singletons. The CDR3 totals 11 residues. The V gene's germline CDR1 is SNHLY and CDR2 FYNNEI. V was trimmed by 3 bases and J by 6 bases, leaving 6 bases between them. The sample comes from a study of cytotoxic CD8 clonotypes in ibrutinib-treated CLL. Across the whole study: Each sample contained, on average, approximately 230,000 productive templates and 94,000 or so productive rearrangements.

General study results and limits: Sustained-remission patients were sampled at different times than progressing patients were.

The input for sequencing was PBMCs, taken after 24 months of ibrutinib treatment. The clonotype was recovered from a human donor with chronic lymphocytic leukemia. The V call is TRBV2, the J call TRBJ2-7; D unresolved. The CDR3 spells CASSDGSEQYF. DNA of the CDR3: TGTGCCAGCAGTGATGGCTCCGAGCAGTACTTC.